Below, 8 T cell receptor beta chains from the same sample are listed, as sequenced in a study of blood T cells in healthy people across ages. The second PCR ran about 6 to 11 cycles with a sample-barcoded 5' primer and J-beta primers. TCRdb redid the calling of the 5' RACE reads with MiXCR, one entry per CDR3 protein. The sample records about 1.8 million distinct CDR3 sequences, around half being singletons. The sample was blood. The receptors were sampled from a woman aged 40-49 years in good health.

To note about this clonotype: A read error may produce the germline difference seen at one junction end. This chain connects TRBV5-1 to TRBJ2-5; 9 bases agree with TRBD2. CDR3 size: 14 residues. The germline CDR1 and CDR2 sequences are SGHRS and YFSETQ. The CDR3 DNA reads as TGTGCCAGCAGCTGGGGACTAGCAAGAGAGACCCAGTACTTC. This translates into CASSWGLARETQYF.

The chain is built from TRBV14 and TRBJ2-5; either TRBD1 or TRBD2 may fit D (5 bases each). V lost 2 bases and J 2 bases, leaving 15 bases between the germline ends. Germline CDR1 SGHDN, CDR2 FVKESK. The CDR3 is made up of 16 amino acids. CDR3 sequence (DNA): TGTGCCAGCAGCCAACCTAGGGACGGGCCGCAAGAGACCCAGTACTTC. Protein sequence: CASSQPRDGPQETQYF.

This clonotype was detected a few times. V is TRBV7-2 and J is TRBJ2-1; 7 bases map to TRBD2. This CDR3 has 18 residues. V trimming: 2 bases; J trimming: 0 bases; junction bases outside the gene matches: 10. The germline CDR1 and CDR2 sequences are SGHTA and FQGNSA. CDR3 residues: CASSLFGGGGGSYNEQFF. The DNA for the CDR3 is TGTGCCAGCAGCTTATTCGGCGGGGGTGGAGGCTCCTACAATGAGCAGTTCTTC.

This clonotype was observed a few times. This chain connects TRBV12-3 or TRBV12-4 to TRBJ2-1; 11 bases align to TRBD2. J lost 9 bases, V lost 4 bases, and 2 bases had no gene match. The CDR3 runs to 13 residues. The CDR3 here is CASSSLAGGEQFF. DNA for the CDR3: TGTGCCAGCAGTTCCCTAGCGGGGGGTGAGCAGTTCTTC.

In its sample, this clonotype was seen a few times. V usage is TRBV28 and J usage is TRBJ2-3; D is perhaps TRBD2 (6 bases). The CDR3 sequence is 16 residues long. V lost 6 bases and J lost 0, with 16 bases in between. Germline V gene sequence: CDR1 MDHEN, CDR2 SYDVKM. The chain's CDR3 is CASSERGIGSTDTQYF. The DNA of the CDR3 is TGTGCCAGCAGCGAACGCGGGATCGGTAGCACAGATACGCAGTATTTT.

This rearrangement joins TRBV28 to TRBJ2-1; 7 bases match TRBD1. The J call may be in error: the DNA end matches TRBJ2-7 better. Germline CDR1 and CDR2: MDHEN and SYDVKM. The CDR3 is 14 amino acids. CDR3 amino acids: CASRFGTENNEQYF. The CDR3 coding sequence is TGTGCCAGCAGATTCGGGACAGAGAACAATGAGCAGTACTTC.

The chain employs TRBV20-1 and TRBJ2-2, with TRBD1 identical over 7 bases. Looked up from germline, CDR1 is DFQATT and CDR2 is SNEGSKA (reference sequence). This CDR3 has 14 amino acids. V shed 6 bases and J 5 bases; nucleotides not matched to a gene: 9. The CDR3 bases are TGCAGTGCACCGCAGGGGGTATGGACCGGGGAGCTGTTTTTT. Encoded protein: CSAPQGVWTGELFF.

Concerning this clonotype itself: Given a much more abundant clone one base away, this may be a read error. The chain joins TRBV12-3 or TRBV12-4 to TRBJ2-3; 10 nucleotides match TRBD2. The CDR3 sequence is 15 residues long. In DNA form, the CDR3 reads TGTGCCAGCAGCCTACTAGCGGGGAGCACAGATACGGAGTATTTT. Translated: CASSLLAGSTDTEYF.